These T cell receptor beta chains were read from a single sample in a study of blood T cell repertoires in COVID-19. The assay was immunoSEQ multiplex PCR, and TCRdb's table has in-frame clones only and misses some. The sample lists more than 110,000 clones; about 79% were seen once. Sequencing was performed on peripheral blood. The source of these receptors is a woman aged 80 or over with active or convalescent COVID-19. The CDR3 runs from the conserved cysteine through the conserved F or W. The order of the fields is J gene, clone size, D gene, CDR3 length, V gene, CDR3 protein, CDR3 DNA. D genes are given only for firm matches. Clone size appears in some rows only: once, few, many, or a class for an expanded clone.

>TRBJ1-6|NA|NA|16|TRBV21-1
CASSKFRQLGGSPLHF
TGTGCCAGCAGCAAATTTCGGCAACTTGGAGGGTCACCCCTCCACTTT
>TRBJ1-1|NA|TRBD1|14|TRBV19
CASSKGGPNTEAFF
TGTGCCAGTAGTAAAGGGGGCCCGAACACTGAAGCTTTCTTT
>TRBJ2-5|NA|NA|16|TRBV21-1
CASSKEGATGRGAQYF
TGTGCCAGCAGTAAAGAGGGGGCTACGGGACGAGGGGCCCAGTACTTC
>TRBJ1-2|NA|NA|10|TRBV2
CASRGGGYTF
TGTGCCAGCAGAGGGGGTGGCTACACCTTC
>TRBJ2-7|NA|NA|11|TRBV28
CASRQTYEQYF
TGTGCCAGCAGGCAGACCTACGAGCAGTACTTC
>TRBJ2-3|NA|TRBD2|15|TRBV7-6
CASSRAGENTDTQYF
TGTGCCAGCTCGAGAGCGGGGGAGAACACAGATACGCAGTATTTT
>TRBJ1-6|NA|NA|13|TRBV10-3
CAISEGANSPLHF
TGTGCCATCAGTGAGGGAGCCAATTCACCCCTCCACTTT
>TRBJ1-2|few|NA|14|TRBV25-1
CASSESGDNYGYTF
TGTGCCAGCAGTGAATCGGGTGACAACTATGGCTACACCTTC
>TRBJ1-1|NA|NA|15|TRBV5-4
CASSLGGTLDTEAFF
TGTGCCAGCAGCTTGGGGGGCACGCTCGACACTGAAGCTTTCTTT
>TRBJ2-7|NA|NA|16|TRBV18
CASSPRLADTTYEQYF
TGTGCCAGCTCACCACGTCTCGCCGACACCACCTACGAGCAGTACTTC
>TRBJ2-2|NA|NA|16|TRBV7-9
CASSLVGTVSTGELFF
TGTGCCAGCAGCTTAGTTGGCACAGTGAGCACCGGGGAGCTGTTTTTT
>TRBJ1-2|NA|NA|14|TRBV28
CASSLVGGARGYTF
TGTGCCAGCAGTTTAGTCGGGGGGGCGCGTGGCTACACCTTC
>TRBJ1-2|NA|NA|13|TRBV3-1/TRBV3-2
CASSQDAIYGYTF
TGTGCCAGCAGCCAAGATGCGATCTATGGCTACACCTTC
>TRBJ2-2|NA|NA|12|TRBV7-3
CASSLAAGELFF
TGTGCCAGCAGCTTAGCGGCCGGGGAGCTGTTTTTT
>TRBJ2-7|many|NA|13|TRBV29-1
CSVEDGLSYEQYF
TGCAGCGTTGAAGATGGACTGTCCTACGAGCAGTACTTC
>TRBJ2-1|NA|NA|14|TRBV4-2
CASSQGADLNEQFF
TGTGCCAGCAGCCAAGGGGCAGACCTCAATGAGCAGTTCTTC
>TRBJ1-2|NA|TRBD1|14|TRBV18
CASSPQGDTGGYTF
TGTGCCAGCTCACCTCAGGGGGATACGGGTGGCTACACCTTC
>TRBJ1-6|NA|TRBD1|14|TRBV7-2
CASSPQGNNSPLHF
TGTGCCAGCAGCCCACAGGGGAATAATTCACCCCTCCACTTT
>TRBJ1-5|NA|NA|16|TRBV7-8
CASSLEGLYSNQPQHF
TGTGCCAGCAGCTTGGAGGGGCTCTATAGCAATCAGCCCCAGCATTTT
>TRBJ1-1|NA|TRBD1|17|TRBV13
CASSSLFADRGGAEAFF
TGTGCCAGCAGCTCCCTGTTTGCCGACAGGGGGGGGGCTGAAGCTTTCTTT
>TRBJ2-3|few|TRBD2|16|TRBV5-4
CASSDSGGAFTDTQYF
TGTGCCAGCAGCGATAGCGGGGGGGCTTTTACAGATACGCAGTATTTT
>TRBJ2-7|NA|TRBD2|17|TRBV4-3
CASSQDFSGGARYEQYF
TGCGCCAGCAGCCAAGATTTTAGCGGGGGGGCGAGGTACGAGCAGTACTTC
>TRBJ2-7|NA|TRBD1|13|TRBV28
CASSLGQTYEQYF
TGTGCCAGCAGTTTGGGACAGACCTACGAGCAGTACTTC
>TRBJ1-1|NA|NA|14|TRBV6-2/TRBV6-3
CASSYGGQPLKAFF
TGTGCCAGCAGTTACGGAGGACAGCCCCTAAAAGCTTTCTTT
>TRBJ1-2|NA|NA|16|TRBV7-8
CASSLPGLQGVGGYTF
TGTGCCAGCAGCTTACCGGGACTACAGGGAGTGGGAGGCTACACCTTC